Here is one T cell receptor (beta chain) with its context. What it binds is not known. The germline gives CDR1 MDHEN, CDR2 SYDVKM. V was clipped by 2 bases and J by 15 bases, with 20 bases between them. The CDR3 loop spans 14 amino acids. These data come from a study of metastatic and nonmetastatic thyroid tumors. Whole-study context: Repertoires from blood and tumor or nodule tissue of malignant and benign thyroid patients were compared.

Source study methods: Differences in CDR3 between clinicopathological groups were drawn on to build a classifier intended to discriminate distant-metastatic papillary thyroid cancer patients. TCRdb re-called the PCR reads with MiXCR. For this entry, the V and J calls and clone size follow TCRdb and not the study's own pipeline. The sample lists roughly 4,900 clones, roughly 27% occurring once. Thyroid surgery had not been preceded by any treatment in any patient. Study conclusions and caveats: Across blood and tumor, TCR beta diversity in malignant thyroid tumors was reportedly significantly higher than in benign nodules.

Sequenced material: adjacent normal tissue. V usage is TRBV28 and J usage is TRBJ2-1; D is uncertain. The TCR was taken from a female donor with papillary thyroid cancer or a benign thyroid nodule (not recorded which). Some clones in this sample may be carry-over from other donors' samples. The CDR3: CASSLGPQLPSAFF. CDR3 nucleotides: TGTGCCAGCAGTTTAGGGCCCCAGCTCCCCAGTGCGTTCTTC. Supplemented by reference TRBV28 and TRBJ2-1, the full variable domain reads DVKVTQSSRYLVKRTGEKVFLECVQDMDHENMFWYRQDPGLGLRLIYFSYDVKMKEKGDIPEGYSVSREKKERFSLILESASTNQTSMYLCASSLGPQLPSAFFGPGTRLTVL.